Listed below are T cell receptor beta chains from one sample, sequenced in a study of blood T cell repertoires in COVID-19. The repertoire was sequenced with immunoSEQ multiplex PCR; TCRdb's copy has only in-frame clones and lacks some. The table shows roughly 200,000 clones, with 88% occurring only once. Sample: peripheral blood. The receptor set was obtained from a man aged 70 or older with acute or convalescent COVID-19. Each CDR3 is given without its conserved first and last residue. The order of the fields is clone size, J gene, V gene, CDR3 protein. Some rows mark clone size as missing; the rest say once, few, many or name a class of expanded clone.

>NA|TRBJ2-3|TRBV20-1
SATDGPMDTQY
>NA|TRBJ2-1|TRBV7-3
ASSLAGVVFDEQF
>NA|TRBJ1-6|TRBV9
ASSARQGWNSPLH
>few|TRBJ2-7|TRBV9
ASSAAGTGGYEQY
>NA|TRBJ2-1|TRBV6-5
ASSPRQIYNEQF
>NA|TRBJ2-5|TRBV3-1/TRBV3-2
ASSQGGQGAKTQY
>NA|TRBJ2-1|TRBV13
ASSPRSGSTYNEQF
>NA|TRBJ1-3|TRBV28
ASGDLNPSGNTIY
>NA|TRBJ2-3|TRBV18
ASSPMFPRAGAVDTQY
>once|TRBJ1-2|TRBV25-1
ASSEGGQDYGYT
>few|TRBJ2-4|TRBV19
ASSSLVLAKNIQY
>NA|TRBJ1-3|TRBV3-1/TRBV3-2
ASSRLTGGGGNTIY
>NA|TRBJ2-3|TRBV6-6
ASSYTAIATDTQY
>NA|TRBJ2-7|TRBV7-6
ASSMDRGGEQY
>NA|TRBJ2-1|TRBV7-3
ASSQGQVSYNEQF
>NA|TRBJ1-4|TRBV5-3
ARTGVQGSEKLF
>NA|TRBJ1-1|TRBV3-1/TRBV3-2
ASSRAGTGMNTEAF
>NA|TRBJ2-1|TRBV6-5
ASSYRDRGINEQF
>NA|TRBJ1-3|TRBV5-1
ASSLESTHTIY
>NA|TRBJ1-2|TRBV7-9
ASSSGQGLSYGYT
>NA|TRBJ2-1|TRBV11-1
ASSLGEIVGQQF
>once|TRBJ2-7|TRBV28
ASSLSPARTRDRRSYEQY
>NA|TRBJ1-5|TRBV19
ASNGGNQPQH
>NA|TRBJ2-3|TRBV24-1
ATRPRAPSTDTQY
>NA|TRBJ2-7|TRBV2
ASNRGNEQY
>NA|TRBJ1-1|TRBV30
AWTRGLDREAF
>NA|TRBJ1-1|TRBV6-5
ASSSTGSGTEAF
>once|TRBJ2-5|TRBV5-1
ASSLGPSGRSETQY
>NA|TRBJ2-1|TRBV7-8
ASSFRGLPGLKDNEQF
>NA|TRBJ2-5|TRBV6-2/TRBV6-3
ASSPLSIWETQY
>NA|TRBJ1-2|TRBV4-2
ASSQVTRLGGTDYGYT
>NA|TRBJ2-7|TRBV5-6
ASSPLSGRMAYEQY
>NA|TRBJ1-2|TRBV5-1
ASSIETNYGYT